The 18 T cell receptor beta chains below were found in one sample sequenced in a study of naive and memory T cell subsets. The library had UMIs added by 3' ligation of an oligonucleotide to TCR cDNA. Amplification of ligated cDNA took four PCR rounds with SP2 and nested alpha and beta constant primers. TCRdb itself ran the 5' RACE reads through MiXCR, one entry per CDR3 protein. The sample yields more than 60,000 distinct CDR3 sequences, approximately 8% seen once. Receptors were obtained from a female donor in good health.

This clonotype was counted a few times. The V and J genes are TRBV12-3 or TRBV12-4 and TRBJ2-1, with 8 positions matching TRBD1. This CDR3 comprises 17 residues. Trimming at V came to 6 bases and at J to 0 bases, leaving 10 bases not matched to a gene. DNA of the CDR3: TGTGCCAGCAGCCCGGGACAGGCGACTATCTCCTACAATGAGCAGTTCTTC. Protein product: CASSPGQATISYNEQFF.

The rearrangement links TRBV7-3 to TRBJ2-3, with 15 nucleotides matching TRBD2. The V and J ends lost 5 bases and 3 bases, in that order; junction bases with no gene match: 3. This CDR3 contains 16 residues. CDR1 is SGHTA and CDR2 is FQGTGA in the germline V gene. CDR3: CASSRGLAGGTDTQYF. CDR3 nucleotide sequence: TGTGCCAGCAGCCGAGGACTAGCGGGAGGGACAGATACGCAGTATTTT.

This clonotype was counted between two and nine times. This CDR3 is CASSLPSGSYEQYF. The CDR3 DNA is TGTGCCAGCAGTTTACCTAGCGGGAGCTACGAGCAGTACTTC. V gene TRBV28 combines with J gene TRBJ2-7; 10 bases are shared with TRBD2. Germline-derived CDR1 and CDR2 are MDHEN and SYDVKM. This CDR3 is built from 14 residues. The trim removed 2 bases at V and 3 bases at J, leaving 1 base unmatched.

Many counts were recorded for this clonotype. V and J are TRBV12-3 or TRBV12-4 and TRBJ1-6, with TRBD1 matching over 9 bases. Trimming cost V 6 bases and J 8 bases; bases outside gene matches: 8. The CDR3 sequence is 15 residues long. The CDR3 DNA reads as TGTGCCAGCAGCCCCCTTGGGACAGGGTATTCACCCCTCCACTTT. It codes for CASSPLGTGYSPLHF.

This clonotype was recorded many times. This chain joins TRBV28 and TRBJ1-1; the D is unclear. The length of the CDR3 is 16 residues. Germline V gives CDR1 MDHEN, CDR2 SYDVKM. V was trimmed by 5 bases and J by 2 bases, leaving 18 bases between them. The CDR3 loop reads CASSLDPHLLNTEAFF. CDR3 sequence (DNA): TGTGCCAGCAGTCTGGACCCGCACCTCCTAAACACTGAAGCTTTCTTT.

The chain uses TRBV6-5 and TRBJ2-1; D is possibly TRBD1 or TRBD2 (6 bases each). The CDR3 totals 15 residues. CDR1 MNHEY and CDR2 SVGAGI come from the germline V gene. The V and J ends lost 2 bases and 6 bases respectively, with 14 bases between them. CDR3 in amino acids: CASSYEGGRPNEQFF. DNA of the CDR3: TGTGCCAGCAGTTACGAGGGGGGACGACCCAATGAGCAGTTCTTC.

This clonotype was seen more than once but under ten times. This chain links TRBV12-3 or TRBV12-4 with TRBJ2-2, with D unclear. V was shortened by 3 bases and J by 2 bases, with 10 bases between the two germline ends. The CDR3 has 15 amino acids. The CDR3 spells CASSFVLYNTGELFF. The CDR3 DNA follows: TGTGCCAGCAGTTTTGTCCTATACAACACCGGGGAGCTGTTTTTT.

CDR3 region: CASSPEGQLTDTQYF. CDR3 DNA: TGTGCCAGCAGTCCCGAGGGACAGCTCACAGATACGCAGTATTTT. The chain uses TRBV28 and TRBJ2-3; 7 positions match TRBD1. Trimming cost V 5 bases and J 2 bases; bases outside gene matches: 7. The CDR3 length is 15 residues. The germline V gene has CDR1 MDHEN and CDR2 SYDVKM.

This clonotype was picked up many times. The gene calls are TRBV18 and TRBJ1-1; D gene uncertain. Germline V CDR1 and CDR2: KGHSH, LQKENI. The CDR3 loop spans 14 amino acids. Trimming shortened V by 6 bases and J by 4 bases, and 15 bases separated the two germline ends. The CDR3 protein is CASSQTPVATEAFF. CDR3 DNA: TGTGCCAGCTCCCAGACCCCTGTAGCCACTGAAGCTTTCTTT.

This clonotype was picked up many times. The genes are TRBV15 and TRBJ1-1, with 8 bases matching TRBD1. The CDR3 has 15 residues. The germline gives CDR1 LNHNV, CDR2 YYDKDF (reference sequence). The J segment lost 10 bases and the V segment lost 2 bases, leaving 12 bases of the junction unmatched. In nucleotides, the CDR3 is TGTGCCACCAGCAGACCTTGGACAGGGAAGGCAGGAGCTTTCTTT. Translating it yields CATSRPWTGKAGAFF.

At least ten counts were recorded for this clonotype. The chain couples TRBV7-9 to TRBJ2-3, with a tentative D call TRBD2 (5 bases). The CDR3 has 16 residues. In germline, CDR1 is SEHNR, CDR2 FQNEAQ (reference sequence). V lost 5 bases to trimming and J lost 3 bases, with 18 bases between them. The CDR3 sequence: CASSQNIAGGTDTQYF. DNA for the CDR3: TGTGCCAGCAGCCAAAACATTGCGGGCGGGACAGATACGCAGTATTTT.

There are a few counts of this clonotype. At one boundary the junction diverges from the germline segment, which might be a read error. The chain recombines TRBV4-1 with TRBJ1-5, with D possibly being TRBD1 (6 bases). Germline V gene sequence: CDR1 MGHRA, CDR2 YSYEKL. CDR3 length: 15 amino acids. CDR3 region: CVSSQQQGEVQPQHF. The CDR3 DNA follows: TGCGTCAGCAGCCAACAACAGGGAGAGGTACAGCCCCAGCATTTT.

This chain uses TRBV7-6 with TRBJ2-7; D is unresolved. The ends were cut back, 2 bases at V and 2 bases at J, with 10 bases in the middle. CDR3 length: 14 amino acids. Germline CDR1 reads SGHVS; CDR2 reads FNYEAQ. As DNA, the CDR3 is TGTGCCAGCAGCTTATCGACTGCCACCTACGAGCAGTACTTC. Amino acids: CASSLSTATYEQYF.

This clonotype was seen ten or more times. The chain links TRBV28 to TRBJ1-5; no clear D gene. Trimming removed 5 bases at V and 6 bases at J, with 11 bases between. Germline V gives CDR1 MDHEN, CDR2 SYDVKM. This CDR3 is built from 13 residues. The CDR3 nucleotides are TGTGCCAGCAGTAGGAGGGATGGTCAGCCCCAGCATTTT. Translation gives CASSRRDGQPQHF.

V gene TRBV4-2 combines with J gene TRBJ2-7; TRBD2 matches at 12 bases. Per the germline V gene, CDR1 is LGHNA and CDR2 is YNFKEQ. Losses at the gene ends were 6 bases for V and 6 bases for J; bases not matched to a gene: 6. The CDR3 runs to 14 residues. The CDR3 coding sequence is TGTGCCAGCAGACAGACTAGCGGGAGCTCCGAGCAGTACTTC. It encodes CASRQTSGSSEQYF.

About this clonotype: This may arise from a read error, as a much more abundant clone is one base away. The rearrangement joins TRBV30 to TRBJ1-2; no definite D call. The CDR3 totals 10 residues. Germline V gene sequence: CDR1 GTSNPN, CDR2 SVGIG (reference sequence). The CDR3 loop is CAWRRAGDTF. CDR3 nucleotide sequence: TGTGCCTGGAGGAGGGCTGGCGACACCTTC. Together with reference TRBV30 and TRBJ1-2, the CDR3 gives the full variable domain: SQTIHQWPATLVQPVGSPLSLECTVEGTSNPNLYWYRQAAGRGLQLLFYSVGIGQISSEVPQNLSASRPQDRQFILSSKKLLLSDSGFYLCAWRRAGDTFGSGTRLTVV.

This chain uses TRBV20-1 with TRBJ2-3; TRBD2 matches 8 bases. The CDR3 extends over 14 amino acids. CDR1 is DFQATT, CDR2 SNEGSKA, per germline (reference sequence). V trimming: 3 bases; J trimming: 6 bases; junction bases outside the gene matches: 8. The chain's CDR3 is CSASSTGGGDTQYF. The DNA of the CDR3 is TGCAGTGCTAGCTCTACGGGGGGGGGCGATACGCAGTATTTT.

The gene calls are TRBV5-3 and TRBJ2-7; unclear D gene. TRBV5-3 is filed as an ORF, its function uncertain. This CDR3 region has 13 residues. V was trimmed by 4 bases and J by 5 bases, leaving 13 bases between them. CDR3 nucleotide sequence: TGTGCCAGAAGCCAAGGGTCAAACCACGAGCAGTACTTC. Encoded protein: CARSQGSNHEQYF.